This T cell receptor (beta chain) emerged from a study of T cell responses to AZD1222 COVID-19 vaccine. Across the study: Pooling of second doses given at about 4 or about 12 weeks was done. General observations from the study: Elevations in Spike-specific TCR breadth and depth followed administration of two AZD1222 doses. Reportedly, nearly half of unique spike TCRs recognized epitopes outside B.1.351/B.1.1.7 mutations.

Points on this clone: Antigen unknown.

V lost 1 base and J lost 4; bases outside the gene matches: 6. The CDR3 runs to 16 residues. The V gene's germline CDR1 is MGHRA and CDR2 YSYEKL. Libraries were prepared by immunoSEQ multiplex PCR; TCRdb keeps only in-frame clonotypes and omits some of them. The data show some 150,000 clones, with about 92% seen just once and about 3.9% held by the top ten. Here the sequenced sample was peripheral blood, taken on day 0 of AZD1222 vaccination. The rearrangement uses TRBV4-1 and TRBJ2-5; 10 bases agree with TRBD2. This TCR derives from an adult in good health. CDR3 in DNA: TGCGCCAGCAGCCAAGTTCGGCTAGCGGGAGTAGAGACCCAGTACTTC. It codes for CASSQVRLAGVETQYF.